The 14 T cell receptor beta chains below come from one sample, sequenced in a study of blood T cells in healthy people across ages. Next came a second PCR, run for 7 to 11 cycles, which used a sample-barcoded 5' primer along with a J-beta primer mix. TCRdb passed the 5' RACE reads through MiXCR, listing each CDR3 protein once. The sample lists hundreds of thousands of distinct CDR3 sequences, about 28% seen once, with approximately 15% in the top ten. Sequenced material: blood. Receptors originate from an elderly woman in good health.

As regards this clonotype: This may stem from a read error, because a much larger clone lies one nucleotide away. J is TRBJ1-1 and V is TRBV10-3, with D tentatively TRBD1 (6 bases). Trimming left V 6 bases short and J 0 bases short, with 11 bases between. The germline CDR1 and CDR2 sequences are ENHRY and SYGVKD. This CDR3 has 14 amino acids. CDR3 in amino acids: CAIREGGMNTEAFF. The CDR3, as DNA: TGTGCCATCAGGGAGGGGGGGATGAACACTGAAGCTTTCTTT.

This clonotype was counted many times. J is TRBJ1-2 and V is TRBV20-1; TRBD1 matches at 8 bases. J lost 1 base, V lost 5 bases, and 6 bases had no gene match. Germline V gene sequence: CDR1 DFQATT, CDR2 SNEGSKA (reference sequence). This CDR3 has 14 amino acids. CDR3 region: CSAGQGFDNYGYTF. The DNA of the CDR3 is TGCAGTGCTGGACAGGGCTTCGATAACTATGGCTACACCTTC.

A note on this clonotype: This may come from a read error, since a much larger clone is one base off. This sequence joins TRBV7-9 and TRBJ2-5; the D is unclear. Looked up from germline, CDR1 is SEHNR and CDR2 is FQNEAQ (reference sequence). The CDR3 spans 12 residues. The CDR3: CVSSLDGETQYF. The CDR3 DNA follows: TGTGTCAGCAGCTTAGACGGCGAGACCCAGTACTTC.

This clonotype was recorded many times. At one boundary the junction diverges from the germline segment, which might be a read error. The genes are TRBV7-2 and TRBJ1-6; the match to TRBD1 covers 7 bases. The CDR3 consists of 14 residues. Germline CDR1 reads SGHTA; CDR2 reads FQGNSA. The CDR3 sequence is CASRLDRANSPLHF. Here the CDR3 DNA reads TGTGCCAGCAGATTAGACAGGGCTAATTCACCCCTCCACTTT.

This clonotype has at least ten counts. This chain links TRBV7-2 with TRBJ2-1, with 7 bases matching TRBD1. CDR3 length: 13 residues. Germline lookup yields CDR1 SGHTA and CDR2 FQGNSA. The V segment lost 3 bases and the J segment 8 bases; nucleotides outside the gene matches: 4. In DNA form, the CDR3 reads TGTGCCAGCAGCTTCACAGGGGTCGATGAGCAGTTCTTC. It codes for CASSFTGVDEQFF.

This clonotype was detected only a few times. A much larger clone lies one base from this, so it may be a read error. The gene calls are TRBV20-1 and TRBJ1-5, with D possibly being TRBD1 (6 bases). This CDR3 comprises 13 residues. V lost 6 bases, J lost 2 bases, and 11 bases lay in between. Germline assignment: CDR1 DFQATT and CDR2 SNEGSKA (reference sequence). CDR3 nucleotides: TGCAGTGCAAGCAGGGGAGGCAATCAGCCCCAGCATTTT. Protein product: CSASRGGNQPQHF.

The chain has TRBV3-1 and TRBJ2-2; D is uncertain. The V end was cut by 1 base, the J end by 7 bases, with 7 bases between. This CDR3 is 13 amino acids long. CDR1 is LGHDT, CDR2 YNNKEL, per germline (reference sequence). CDR3 region: CASSQVGSGELFF. The CDR3, as DNA: TGTGCCAGCAGCCAAGTTGGTAGCGGGGAGCTGTTTTTT. The full variable domain, in which reference TRBV3-1 and TRBJ2-2 provide the parts outside the CDR3, is DTAVSQTPKYLVTQMGNDKSIKCEQNLGHDTMYWYKQDSKKFLKIMFSYNNKELIINETVPNRFSPKSPDKAHLNLHINSLELGDSAVYFCASSQVGSGELFFGEGSRLTVL.

This clonotype has ten or more counts. This chain links TRBV11-2 with TRBJ2-7; perhaps D is TRBD1 or TRBD2 (5 bases each). V was trimmed by 7 bases and J by 6 bases, leaving 13 bases between them. The CDR3 totals 12 residues. Germline-derived CDR1 and CDR2 are SGHAT and FQNNGV. The CDR3 sequence: CASNYERGEQYF. CDR3 nucleotide sequence: TGTGCCAGCAATTACGAGAGGGGCGAGCAGTACTTC.

The chain links TRBV7-2 to TRBJ2-7; 13 bases line up with TRBD2. Trimming removed 3 bases from V and 5 bases from J; junction bases left unmatched: 4. In germline, CDR1 is SGHTA, CDR2 FQGNSA. CDR3 size: 15 residues. The CDR3, as DNA: TGTGCCAGCAGCTTGACTAGCGGGGGGTACCACGAGCAGTACTTC. Protein sequence: CASSLTSGGYHEQYF.

This clonotype was seen a handful of times. A much larger clonotype is one base distant, so this may be a read error. The V call is TRBV7-3, the J call TRBJ1-4; D is uncertain. The CDR3 totals 12 residues. From germline, CDR1 is SGHTA and CDR2 FQGTGA. V was cut by 5 bases and J by 16 bases, with 17 bases left in between. The CDR3 is CASSLVMKGPFF. Here the CDR3 DNA reads TGTGCCAGCAGCCTCGTCATGAAAGGTCCGTTTTTT.

This clonotype has only a few counts. The chain links TRBV4-1 to TRBJ1-3; D remains unclear. Trimming cost V 0 bases and J 0 bases, with 6 bases left between them. The germline V gene has CDR1 MGHRA and CDR2 YSYEKL. This CDR3 contains 15 residues. CDR3 sequence reads: CASSQDGISGNTIYF. DNA of the CDR3: TGCGCCAGCAGCCAAGACGGAATCTCTGGAAACACCATATATTTT.

This clonotype came up once. This sequence joins TRBV7-2 and TRBJ2-7, with D perhaps given as TRBD1 or TRBD2 (5 bases each). Germline lookup yields CDR1 SGHTA and CDR2 FQGNSA. V dropped 2 bases and J dropped 2 bases, with 13 bases sitting between them. This CDR3 is 15 amino acids long. CDR3 protein: CASSLTRDVAYEQYF. The CDR3 nucleotides read TGTGCCAGCAGCTTAACCCGGGACGTAGCCTACGAGCAGTACTTC.

This clonotype was detected many times. The V call is TRBV20-1, the J call TRBJ2-3; 12 bases align to TRBD2. Germline assignment: CDR1 DFQATT and CDR2 SNEGSKA (reference sequence). The trim removed 5 bases at V and 0 bases at J, leaving 6 bases unmatched. CDR3 length: 16 amino acids. This CDR3 is CSASSGGAGSTDTQYF. In DNA form, the CDR3 reads TGCAGTGCTTCTAGCGGGGGGGCCGGGAGCACAGATACGCAGTATTTT.

This clonotype was counted at least ten times. The J gene is TRBJ2-3, the V gene TRBV27; 9 nucleotides align to TRBD1. This CDR3 comprises 16 residues. Germline CDR1 is MNHEY and CDR2 is SMNVEV (reference sequence). Germline trimming cut 6 bases from V and 7 bases from J; bases unmatched to any gene: 14. For the CDR3, the DNA is TGTGCCAGCAGGGTTACAGGGGGCGGGCTAGGCAATACGCAGTATTTT. It specifies CASRVTGGGLGNTQYF.